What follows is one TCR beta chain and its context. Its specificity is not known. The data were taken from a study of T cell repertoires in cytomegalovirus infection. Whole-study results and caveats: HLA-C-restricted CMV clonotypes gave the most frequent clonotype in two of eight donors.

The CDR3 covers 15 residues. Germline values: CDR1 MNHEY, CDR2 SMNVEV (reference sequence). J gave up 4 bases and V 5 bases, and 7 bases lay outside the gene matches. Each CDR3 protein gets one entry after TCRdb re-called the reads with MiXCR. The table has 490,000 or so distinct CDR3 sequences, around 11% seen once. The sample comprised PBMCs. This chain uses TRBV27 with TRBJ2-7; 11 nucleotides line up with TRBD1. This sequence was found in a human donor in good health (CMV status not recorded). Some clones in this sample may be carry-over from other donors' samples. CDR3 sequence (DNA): TGTGCCAGCAGTGGGGAGGACAGGGGGCCTTACGAGCAGTACTTC. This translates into CASSGEDRGPYEQYF.